Following are 20 T cell receptor beta chains from one sample sequenced in a study of OX40 agonist ivuxolimab in advanced cancers. Some clones are missing from TCRdb's copy, which holds only in-frame ones; the method was immunoSEQ multiplex PCR. The table shows 60,000 to 70,000 clones, with 65% to 90% occurring only once. Sequenced here: CD4+ or CD8+ T cells sorted from blood, sampled in a trial of the OX40 agonist ivuxolimab. These receptors were obtained from an adult with an advanced solid tumor such as melanoma, head and neck, liver or kidney cancer.

The chain carries TRBV30 and TRBJ2-2; D unresolved. The V gene's germline CDR1 is GTSNPN and CDR2 SVGIG (reference sequence). The CDR3 is 13 amino acids. CDR3 DNA sequence: TGTGCTTTCCGAAGGGTTGGTACCGGGGAGCTGTTTTTT. This sequence encodes CAFRRVGTGELFF.

The chain employs TRBV5-1 and TRBJ2-2, with 7 positions matching TRBD2. This CDR3 contains 17 residues. V shed 0 bases and J 6 bases; nucleotides not matched to a gene: 11. Per the germline V gene, CDR1 is SGHRS and CDR2 is YFSETQ. CDR3 DNA sequence: TGCGCCAGCAGCTTGGGGCGGCGGGAGCTCAAGGCCGGGGAGCTGTTTTTT. This sequence encodes CASSLGRRELKAGELFF.

This chain uses TRBV7-2 with TRBJ2-5; tentative D call: TRBD2 (7 bases). The CDR3 has 13 residues. V was shortened by 3 bases and J by 5 bases, with 10 bases between the two germline ends. Germline V lookup: CDR1 SGHTA, CDR2 FQGNSA. In nucleotides, the CDR3 is TGTGCCAGCAGCTTCAAGGGGGGGGAGACCCAGTACTTC. The encoded protein is CASSFKGGETQYF.

This chain connects TRBV29-1 to TRBJ1-1; D is undetermined. Trimming removed 2 bases from V and 1 base from J, with 14 bases in between. Germline-derived CDR1 and CDR2 are SQVTM and ANQGSEA. This CDR3 contains 15 residues. CDR3 sequence (DNA): TGCAGCGTTGAAAGGCGGATTGTTCAGAACACTGAAGCTTTCTTT. Its translation: CSVERRIVQNTEAFF.

The V and J genes are TRBV5-8 and TRBJ2-1; 11 bases are shared with TRBD2. This CDR3 comprises 16 residues. The V segment lost 4 bases and the J segment 8 bases; nucleotides outside the gene matches: 11. Germline-derived CDR1 and CDR2 are SGHTS and YDEGEE. The CDR3 reads CASSTGLTSGSDEQFF. Here the CDR3 DNA reads TGTGCCAGCAGCACTGGACTCACTAGCGGGAGCGATGAGCAGTTCTTC. Using reference TRBV5-8 and TRBJ2-1 for the parts outside the CDR3, the full variable domain is EAGVTQSPTHLIKTRGQQATLRCSPISGHTSVYWYQQALGLGLQFLLWYDEGEERNRGNFPPRFSGRQFPNYSSELNVNALELEDSALYLCASSTGLTSGSDEQFFGPGTRLTVL.

This chain links TRBV19 with TRBJ2-3, with unresolved D. Germline assignment: CDR1 LNHDA and CDR2 SQIVND (reference sequence). The V gene lost 6 bases and the J gene lost 6 bases, with 13 bases spanning the gap. The CDR3 runs 13 residues. The chain's CDR3 is CASRRLGGDTQYF. The CDR3 nucleotides are TGTGCCAGTAGGAGGCTAGGTGGGGATACGCAGTATTTT.

CDR3 coding DNA: TGTGCCAGCAGCTTGGATTGGGAATCCTACGAGCAGTACTTC. Translated: CASSLDWESYEQYF. This rearrangement joins TRBV5-6 to TRBJ2-7, with D hard to call. This CDR3 spans 14 amino acids. V was shortened by 0 bases and J by 1 base, with 8 bases between the two germline ends. CDR1 and CDR2 (germline): SGHDT, YYEEEE.

The chain joins TRBV7-2 to TRBJ2-7; D remains ambiguous. Per the germline V gene, CDR1 is SGHTA and CDR2 is FQGNSA. The CDR3 contains 15 residues. The V gene lost 1 base and the J gene lost 0 bases, with 10 bases spanning the gap. In DNA form, the CDR3 reads TGTGCCAGCAGCTTAGACGGACCTTTCTCCTACGAGCAGTACTTC. It codes for CASSLDGPFSYEQYF.

V and J are TRBV6-6 and TRBJ2-7, with no clear D. Trimming removed 0 bases at V and 2 bases at J, with 5 bases between. The CDR3 has 13 amino acids. In germline, CDR1 is MNHNY, CDR2 SVGAGI (reference sequence). The chain's CDR3 is CASSYSMAYEQYF. DNA of the CDR3: TGTGCCAGCAGTTACTCGATGGCCTACGAGCAGTACTTC.

The chain employs TRBV19 and TRBJ2-2; D unclear. Trimming pared 6 bases from V and 7 bases from J, leaving 9 bases between. Germline V CDR1 and CDR2: LNHDA, SQIVND (reference sequence). This CDR3 contains 12 residues. The CDR3 loop is CASSISVGELFF. In DNA, the CDR3 is TGTGCCAGTAGCATTAGTGTCGGGGAGCTGTTTTTT.

The chain links TRBV19 to TRBJ2-6, with TRBD1 as a possible D gene (6 bases). Trimming cost V 7 bases and J 2 bases, with 9 bases left between them. Germline CDR1 reads LNHDA; CDR2 reads SQIVND (reference sequence). CDR3 length: 14 residues. CDR3 in DNA: TGTGCCAGTAAAGGACAGCCTGGGGCCAACGTCCTGACTTTC. It specifies CASKGQPGANVLTF.

This clone was detected only a few times. The chain carries TRBV4-1 and TRBJ1-5; D remains ambiguous. The CDR3 consists of 14 residues. V lost 1 base to trimming and J lost 3 bases, with 7 bases between them. CDR1 is MGHRA, CDR2 YSYEKL, per germline. The CDR3 here is CASSQVGLNQPQHF. The CDR3 nucleotides are TGCGCCAGCAGCCAAGTGGGTCTCAATCAGCCCCAGCATTTT.

The chain is built from TRBV11-3 and TRBJ2-7; 8 nucleotides line up with TRBD2. This CDR3 is 16 amino acids long. Germline loops: CDR1 SGHNT, CDR2 YENEEA. With 5 bases clipped from V and 4 bases from J, the junction kept 13 bases outside the gene matches. The DNA of the CDR3 is TGTGCCAGCAGCCCCGGCCGGAGCGGGAGAGAATACGAGCAGTACTTC. Its protein product is CASSPGRSGREYEQYF.

The V and J genes are TRBV9 and TRBJ2-7, with 8 positions matching TRBD2. The CDR3 has 17 amino acids. V was clipped by 4 bases and J by 4 bases; unmatched bases: 16. Germline V gene data show CDR1 as SGDLS and CDR2 as YYNGEE. The CDR3 DNA follows: TGTGCCAGCAGCCCTTATCCCCACAGCGGGAGTGTTTACGAGCAGTACTTC. This gives the protein CASSPYPHSGSVYEQYF.

The rearrangement uses TRBV10-3 and TRBJ1-3; D uncertain. V lost 10 bases, J lost 0 bases, and 16 bases lay in between. Germline V gene sequence: CDR1 ENHRY, CDR2 SYGVKD. CDR3 length: 15 amino acids. CDR3 loop: CATQQAGTSGNTIYF. The DNA of the CDR3 is TGTGCCACCCAGCAGGCAGGAACCTCTGGAAACACCATATATTTT.

V usage is TRBV2 and J usage is TRBJ2-1; 9 bases are shared with TRBD2. Germline values: CDR1 SNHLY, CDR2 FYNNEI. The CDR3 spans 14 residues. V shed 4 bases, J shed 6 bases, and the junction held 4 bases outside the gene matches. The CDR3 DNA follows: TGTGCCAGCAGTGGTTTTAGCGGGAGCAATGAGCAGTTCTTC. Translating gives CASSGFSGSNEQFF.

CDR3 bases: TGTGCCAGCAGCTTAGGGACTAGCGGGAGAATAGAGACCCAGTACTTC. Encoded protein: CASSLGTSGRIETQYF. The chain has TRBV7-2 and TRBJ2-5, with 13 bases identical to TRBD2. Germline V gene lookup returns CDR1 SGHTA and CDR2 FQGNSA. This CDR3 comprises 16 residues. The V gene end was trimmed by 1 base and the J gene end by 4 bases; junction bases not matched to a gene: 3.

The rearrangement joins TRBV18 to TRBJ2-1, with 10 bases fitting TRBD1. V was pared by 0 bases and J by 6 bases, with 2 bases of the junction left unmatched. The CDR3 length is 15 residues. Germline CDR1 and CDR2: KGHSH and LQKENI. CDR3 DNA: TGTGCCAGCTCACCACCCGGGACAGGGGTCAATGAGCAGTTCTTC. Translation gives CASSPPGTGVNEQFF.

This chain uses TRBV7-8 with TRBJ2-7, with D unclear. CDR1 is SGHVS and CDR2 is FQNEAQ in the germline V gene. Deletions cut 7 bases from V and 1 base from J, with 11 bases between. CDR3 length: 13 amino acids. CDR3 DNA sequence: TGTGCCAGCACCCTCGGCAGGTCCTACGAGCAGTACTTC. This gives the protein CASTLGRSYEQYF.

This clone has just a few counts. The chain recombines TRBV19 with TRBJ1-4; D remains unclear. Trimming took 10 bases from V and 5 from J, leaving 17 bases between them. The CDR3 contains 14 residues. Germline CDR1 is LNHDA and CDR2 is SQIVND (reference sequence). The DNA of the CDR3 is TGTGCCACCCGGGAAGGGCAGCGAAATGAAAAACTGTTTTTT. Its protein product is CATREGQRNEKLFF.